What follows is one T cell receptor (beta chain) and its context. This entry comes from a study of beta chain features in type 1 diabetes. The V gene's germline CDR1 is DFQATT and CDR2 SNEGSKA (reference sequence). The V end was cut by 3 bases, the J end by 7 bases, with 7 bases between. CDR3 size: 11 residues. Sequenced material consisted of expressed TCRB transcripts (all of the isolated RNA was reverse transcribed). Some clones are missing from TCRdb's copy, which holds only in-frame ones; the method was immunoSEQ multiplex PCR. The table records 620,000 or so clones, about a sixth of them present only once.

Source material: naive CD4+ T cells from blood. The sequence was obtained from a man between 18 and 29 years old in good health. The chain uses TRBV20-1 and TRBJ2-1, with D hard to call. DNA of the CDR3: TGCAGTGCTAGGCATAGTAATGAGCAGTTCTTC. Residues: CSARHSNEQFF.